These 29 T cell receptor beta chains came from one sample sequenced in a study of T cells after yellow fever vaccination. TCRdb reprocessed the 5' RACE reads with MiXCR, giving one entry per CDR3 protein. Of over 250,000 distinct CDR3 sequences listed, around 4.9% are singletons. This specimen was CD4+ T cells sorted from PBMCs, taken on the day of the yellow fever booster vaccination. These receptor sequences come from a man aged 18 to 35 who received the YFV17D yellow fever vaccine.

CDR3 sequence (DNA): TGCAGCGTTGATACAGGCGTCAACGAGCAGTACTTC. Amino acid sequence: CSVDTGVNEQYF. This chain links TRBV29-1 with TRBJ2-7; weak D call: TRBD1 (5 bases). Germline V gene sequence: CDR1 SQVTM, CDR2 ANQGSEA. The CDR3 consists of 12 residues. The V gene lost 3 bases and the J gene lost 5 bases, with 11 bases spanning the gap.

This clonotype was found a few times. The genes are TRBV6-2 or TRBV6-3 and TRBJ1-2; no clear D gene. The CDR3 totals 12 residues. Trimming stripped 5 bases from V and 7 bases from J, with 11 bases between. Germline V gene lookup returns CDR1 MNHEY and CDR2 SVGEGT. The CDR3 bases are TGTGCCAGCAGTGCTTACCGGGTTGGCTACACCTTC. It is translated as CASSAYRVGYTF.

Many counts were recorded for this clonotype. The chain couples TRBV12-3 or TRBV12-4 to TRBJ2-1, with D possibly TRBD1 on 6 matching bases. The CDR3 length is 13 residues. The V end lost 1 base, the J end lost 5 bases, and 6 bases lay between the germline ends. The CDR3 DNA reads TGTGCCAGCAGTTTAGACAGGGACAATGAGCAGTTCTTC. Residues: CASSLDRDNEQFF.

The chain has TRBV2 and TRBJ1-1; 7 nucleotides agree with TRBD1. The CDR3 consists of 15 residues. Germline V gene data show CDR1 as SNHLY and CDR2 as FYNNEI. The V gene end was trimmed by 4 bases and the J gene end by 3 bases; junction bases not matched to a gene: 8. CDR3 residues: CASSVEGARDTEAFF. CDR3 nucleotide sequence: TGTGCCAGCAGTGTGGAGGGGGCGCGGGACACTGAAGCTTTCTTT.

In its sample, this clonotype was seen a few times. The chain combines TRBV4-3 with TRBJ2-5, with 8 bases lining up with TRBD1. The CDR3 totals 14 residues. Per the germline V gene, CDR1 is LGHNA and CDR2 is YSLEER. V dropped 2 bases and J dropped 5; count of bases not matched to a gene: 4. The CDR3 is CASSQSRQGETQYF. The DNA of the CDR3 is TGCGCCAGCAGCCAATCCAGACAGGGGGAGACCCAGTACTTC.

The chain carries TRBV20-1 and TRBJ2-5; D is unclear. Germline lookup yields CDR1 DFQATT and CDR2 SNEGSKA (reference sequence). V shed 1 base and J shed 1 base, with 7 bases lying between them. This CDR3 is 13 amino acids long. The CDR3 DNA is TGCAGTGCTAGAGGTCGCAGCCAAGAGACCCAGTACTTC. It yields the protein CSARGRSQETQYF.

This clonotype appeared a few times. Lacking the conserved final phenylalanine or tryptophan, this CDR3 likely reflects a read error. It is unclear where the CDR3 begins or ends on the DNA, so no DNA is shown, and the CDR3 is as TCRdb lists it. The chain recombines TRBV3-1 with TRBJ2-5; the DNA was not used to check the table's D call, TRBD1. Per germline, CDR1 LGHDT and CDR2 YNNKEL (reference sequence). The length of the CDR3 is 11 amino acids, counting both ends. CDR3 residues: CASSHRDPIPI.

The CDR3 here is CASSLDRRGNEQFF. In DNA, the CDR3 is TGTGCCAGCAGTTTAGACAGACGCGGGAATGAGCAGTTCTTC. The rearrangement joins TRBV12-3 or TRBV12-4 to TRBJ2-1; perhaps TRBD2 as D (5 bases). With 1 base removed from V and 7 bases from J, the gap between germline ends came to 11 bases. The CDR3 runs 14 residues.

This clonotype has a handful of counts. The chain couples TRBV5-6 to TRBJ2-7; no clear D gene. Trimming removed 4 bases from V and 2 bases from J, with 7 bases in between. CDR3 size: 12 residues. Germline lookup yields CDR1 SGHDT and CDR2 YYEEEE. CDR3 nucleotide sequence: TGTGCCAGCAGCGTCCGGACCTACGAGCAGTACTTC. It encodes CASSVRTYEQYF.

This rearrangement joins TRBV7-3 to TRBJ2-1, with 13 bases matching TRBD2. The CDR3 runs to 15 residues. Germline loops: CDR1 SGHTA, CDR2 FQGTGA. With V trimmed by 6 bases and J by 8 bases, 7 bases remained unmatched. This CDR3 reads CASSVLAGGHYEQFF. The CDR3 bases are TGTGCCAGCAGTGTACTAGCGGGGGGGCATTATGAGCAGTTCTTC.

V and J are TRBV20-1 and TRBJ2-3; 8 positions agree with TRBD1. This CDR3 has 16 amino acids. With V trimmed by 5 bases and J by 0 bases, 10 bases remained unmatched. The V gene's germline CDR1 is DFQATT and CDR2 SNEGSKA (reference sequence). DNA for the CDR3: TGCAGTGCTTGCCCAACAGGGGGTCATAGCACAGATACGCAGTATTTT. It encodes CSACPTGGHSTDTQYF.

This clonotype was observed at least ten times. The junction does not match germline at one end; this may be a read error. The chain recombines TRBV20-1 with TRBJ2-1, with D unclear. Germline values: CDR1 DFQATT, CDR2 SNEGSKA (reference sequence). This CDR3 is 12 amino acids long. The CDR3 DNA sequence: TGCAGTGCGAGAGGCAGATACAATGAGCAGTTCTTC. It yields the protein CSARGRYNEQFF.

This clonotype was found a few times. The chain links TRBV7-8 to TRBJ1-3, with a weak D call TRBD1 (5 bases). CDR3 length: 17 amino acids. Between the trimmed V and J ends, which lost 4 bases and 4 bases, there was a span of 20 bases. Germline V CDR1 and CDR2: SGHVS, FQNEAQ. The CDR3: CASSSRDRTVVGNTIYF. The CDR3 region has the DNA TGTGCCAGCAGCTCAAGGGACCGCACCGTGGTCGGAAACACCATATATTTT.

Ten or more counts support this clonotype. This sequence joins TRBV18 and TRBJ2-5, with 12 bases fitting TRBD2. This CDR3 contains 17 residues. Trimming at V came to 5 bases and at J to 3 bases, leaving 10 bases not matched to a gene. Germline loops: CDR1 KGHSH, CDR2 LQKENI. The CDR3: CASSRGTSGSSEETQYF. In DNA, the CDR3 is TGTGCCAGCTCAAGGGGGACTAGCGGGTCCTCAGAAGAGACCCAGTACTTC.

The chain uses TRBV4-1 and TRBJ1-1; possible D gene TRBD1, 5 bases. Germline V gene sequence: CDR1 MGHRA, CDR2 YSYEKL. Trimming shortened V by 3 bases and J by 3 bases, and 29 bases separated the two germline ends. The CDR3 is made up of 20 amino acids. CDR3 in DNA: TGCGCCAGCAGCCACACCCCAACCCTGGAAAGGACAAGAGAGGACACTGAAGCTTTCTTT. This codes for CASSHTPTLERTREDTEAFF.

This clonotype was detected ten times or more. The J gene is TRBJ1-2, the V gene TRBV6-6; 11 positions agree with TRBD1. The CDR3 runs 14 residues. V shed 8 bases and J 2 bases; nucleotides not matched to a gene: 4. CDR1 MNHNY and CDR2 SVGAGI come from the germline V gene (reference sequence). CDR3 nucleotide sequence: TGTGCCAGCCGACGGACAGGGGGCAACTATGGCTACACCTTC. The encoded protein is CASRRTGGNYGYTF.

This clonotype ranks as medium-sized. This chain links TRBV3-1 with TRBJ1-1; no definite D call. The CDR3 totals 13 residues. Per germline, CDR1 LGHDT and CDR2 YNNKEL (reference sequence). Deletions cut 5 bases from V and 2 bases from J, with 9 bases between. CDR3 in amino acids: CASSWTGNTEAFF. CDR3 DNA sequence: TGTGCCAGCAGCTGGACGGGAAACACTGAAGCTTTCTTT.

Ten or more counts support this clonotype. The J gene is TRBJ2-7, the V gene TRBV29-1; D is perhaps TRBD2 (5 bases). The CDR3 totals 13 residues. Germline V lookup: CDR1 SQVTM, CDR2 ANQGSEA. The V end lost 6 bases, the J end lost 4 bases, and 16 bases lay between the germline ends. DNA of the CDR3: TGCAGCGTCTCTAGAGGGAGCGAGTACGAGCAGTACTTC. Translated, it gives CSVSRGSEYEQYF.

This clonotype was detected a few times. The chain employs TRBV7-9 and TRBJ1-2; D is possibly TRBD1 (5 bases). V was pared by 3 bases and J by 8 bases, with 19 bases between. The germline V gene encodes CDR1 SEHNR and CDR2 FQNEAQ (reference sequence). The CDR3 sequence is 15 residues long. CDR3 loop: CASSFLSGGQAGYTF. The CDR3 DNA reads as TGTGCCAGCAGCTTTCTCAGTGGGGGTCAGGCGGGCTACACCTTC.

The chain links TRBV18 to TRBJ2-5; D is uncertain. Germline assignment: CDR1 KGHSH and CDR2 LQKENI. Between the trimmed V and J ends, which lost 0 bases and 6 bases, there was a span of 11 bases. The CDR3 sequence is 14 residues long. The CDR3 region is CASSPPADLKTQYF. The CDR3 DNA is TGTGCCAGCTCACCACCGGCAGACCTCAAGACCCAGTACTTC. The full variable domain, rest sourced from reference TRBV18 and TRBJ2-5, is NAGVMQNPRHLVRRRGQEARLRCSPMKGHSHVYWYRQLPEEGLKFMVYLQKENIIDESGMPKERFSAEFPKEGPSILRIQQVVRGDSAAYFCASSPPADLKTQYFGPGTRLLVL.

The rearrangement uses TRBV7-2 and TRBJ2-5, with TRBD2 matching over 9 bases. The V and J ends lost 3 bases and 4 bases, in that order; junction bases with no gene match: 6. This CDR3 has 15 amino acids. Germline V gene sequence: CDR1 SGHTA, CDR2 FQGNSA. The DNA of the CDR3 is TGTGCCAGCAGCTTCAGCGGGGGGCCGGTAGAGACCCAGTACTTC. Amino acids: CASSFSGGPVETQYF.

This rearrangement joins TRBV13 to TRBJ2-1, with a possible D match to TRBD2 (5 bases). Germline V lookup: CDR1 PRHDT, CDR2 FYEKMQ (reference sequence). The CDR3 runs 15 residues. The ends were cut back, 5 bases at V and 9 bases at J, with 20 bases in the middle. In DNA, the CDR3 is TGTGCCAGCAGCCCTCACCCGACTACGGTCGTTGAGCAGTTCTTC. It specifies CASSPHPTTVVEQFF.

This clonotype was counted many times. As DNA, the CDR3 is TGCAGTGCTGGCTATGGCTACACCTTC. Residues: CSAGYGYTF. The V gene is TRBV20-1, the J gene TRBJ1-2; D unresolved. Trimming cost V 5 bases and J 4 bases, with 2 bases left between them. Germline CDR1 DFQATT, CDR2 SNEGSKA (reference sequence). The CDR3 runs 9 residues.

There are a few counts of this clonotype. The chain carries TRBV24-1 and TRBJ2-1; 7 nucleotides match TRBD2. The CDR3 has 13 residues. Germline values: CDR1 KGHDR, CDR2 SFDVKD. V lost 4 bases to trimming and J lost 9 bases; unmatched junction nucleotides: 5. DNA of the CDR3: TGTGCCACCAGTGACACCCAGCGGGGTGAGCAGTTCTTC. It translates to CATSDTQRGEQFF.

This clonotype was seen more than once but under ten times. This chain connects TRBV14 to TRBJ1-2, with TRBD1 identical over 9 bases. Germline values: CDR1 SGHDN, CDR2 FVKESK. The V gene end was trimmed by 4 bases and the J gene end by 5 bases; junction bases not matched to a gene: 5. CDR3 length equals 14 residues. The CDR3 protein is CASSPGQGLYGYTF. In nucleotides, the CDR3 is TGTGCCAGCAGCCCCGGACAGGGGCTATATGGCTACACCTTC. Full variable domain (rest looked up from reference TRBV14 and TRBJ1-2): EAGVTQFPSHSVIEKGQTVTLRCDPISGHDNLYWYRRVMGKEIKFLLHFVKESKQDESGMPNNRFLAERTGGTYSTLKVQPAELEDSGVYFCASSPGQGLYGYTFGSGTRLTVV.

The chain joins TRBV7-9 to TRBJ2-3; weak D call: TRBD2 (7 bases). The germline V and J ends were trimmed by 1 base and 6 bases, with 11 bases remaining between them. Germline lookup yields CDR1 SEHNR and CDR2 FQNEAQ (reference sequence). The CDR3 consists of 14 residues. The CDR3 nucleotides are TGTGCCAGCAGCTTAGGCCGGGGGGCTGATACGCAGTATTTT. As protein: CASSLGRGADTQYF.

This clonotype was seen a few times. This chain links TRBV28 with TRBJ2-5; 8 bases match TRBD2. Per germline, CDR1 MDHEN and CDR2 SYDVKM. The CDR3 covers 14 residues. V was clipped by 6 bases and J by 5 bases; unmatched bases: 8. The DNA of the CDR3 is TGTGCCAGCAGGTCGGGGGGGCCCATTGAGACCCAGTACTTC. Encoded protein: CASRSGGPIETQYF.

Many counts were recorded for this clonotype. This sequence joins TRBV15 and TRBJ1-1; D unclear. Germline V gene sequence: CDR1 LNHNV, CDR2 YYDKDF (reference sequence). This CDR3 spans 13 amino acids. Deletions cut 0 bases from V and 6 bases from J, with 8 bases between. CDR3 DNA: TGTGCCACCAGCAGAGATAGTGGGGCTGAAGCTTTCTTT. Residues: CATSRDSGAEAFF.

For the CDR3, the DNA is TGTGCCAGCAGCGTAGGGGGACTAGCGGGGCGTGGGGATACGCAGTATTTT. Its translation is CASSVGGLAGRGDTQYF. The genes are TRBV9 and TRBJ2-3, with 13 bases fitting TRBD2. The CDR3 sequence is 17 residues long. Per germline, CDR1 SGDLS and CDR2 YYNGEE. V was pared by 0 bases and J by 6 bases, with 7 bases of the junction left unmatched.